This TCR beta chain emerged from a study of shared clonotypes between healthy human individuals. Clones were read by immunoSEQ multiplex PCR, and TCRdb kept only the in-frame ones, dropping some. Among some 1 million clones listed, about 76% were seen once. Remarks on this clone: Antigen: not known.

The CDR3 totals 17 residues. Looked up from germline, CDR1 is SGHTS and CDR2 is YDEGEE. V shed 0 bases and J shed 5 bases, with 17 bases lying between them. Regarding the study as a whole: Generation probabilities of non-shared clonotypes were lower (relative to those shared by all four donors).

The sequenced sample consisted of memory CD4+ T cells sorted from blood. Subset indicated: CD45RA-negative fraction. This sequence was found in a man aged 18 to 30 in good health. V gene TRBV5-8 combines with J gene TRBJ2-2, with D possibly matching TRBD1 (6 bases). The CDR3 sequence: CASSLEGDPLETGELFF. Here the CDR3 DNA reads TGTGCCAGCAGCTTGGAGGGGGACCCTCTGGAGACCGGGGAGCTGTTTTTT. Full variable domain (missing parts from reference TRBV5-8 and TRBJ2-2): EAGVTQSPTHLIKTRGQQATLRCSPISGHTSVYWYQQALGLGLQFLLWYDEGEERNRGNFPPRFSGRQFPNYSSELNVNALELEDSALYLCASSLEGDPLETGELFFGEGSRLTVL.